There are a few counts of the clone carrying this T cell receptor beta chain. Its specificity is not known. These data originate in a study of vaccination effects on CD4 cells after COVID-19. CD4+ T cells specific for antigen were expanded with viral peptide pools by the ViraFEST assay before sequencing. CD4+ T cells were isolated after 10 days of culture. Prior SARS-CoV-2 infection was absent in the vaccine recipients, as shown by negative nucleocapsid antibodies. V was pared by 5 bases and J by 0 bases, with 2 bases of the junction left unmatched. The CDR3 is 14 residues long. CDR1 is MGHDK, CDR2 SYGVNS, per germline. TCRdb's table, derived via immunoSEQ multiplex PCR, lists solely in-frame clones and lacks some. The table has about 28,000 clones, around 80% seen once.

V usage is TRBV25-1 and J usage is TRBJ1-1; 8 nucleotides agree with TRBD1. This clonotype was sampled from a human donor who received a COVID-19 vaccine. Sample: CD4+ T cells from PBMCs cultured with SARS-CoV-2 spike peptides, taken before COVID-19 vaccination. The CDR3 sequence is CASSWTGLNTEAFF. The CDR3 DNA reads TGTGCCAGCAGTTGGACAGGGTTGAACACTGAAGCTTTCTTT.